The TCR beta chain under discussion was sequenced for a study of post-analysis software for immune sequencing data. Overall study context: Disease trajectories encompassed relapsing-remitting, secondary progressive and progressive-relapsing multiple sclerosis.

This clonotype occurred a few times. Its antigen is undetermined. Every TCR beta cDNA library bore unique molecular identifiers. TCRdb reanalysed the PCR reads using MiXCR and keeps one entry per CDR3 protein. The sample contains approximately 770,000 distinct CDR3 sequences, about 45% of which appear only once. Notes on the study in general: In multiple sclerosis, normalized Chao1 diversity was significantly below that of controls. There were a handful of TRBV segments more frequent in patients than controls, and TRBV5-6, TRBV5-1 and TRBV20-1 were among them. Those samples that were prepared in the same batch co-clustered strongly by F measure.

Germline V lookup: CDR1 MNHEY, CDR2 SVGEGT. The CDR3 runs 13 residues. V was trimmed by 6 bases and J by 3 bases, leaving 11 bases between them. Input material: blood. This receptor was taken from a girl between 10 and 17 years old with multiple sclerosis. V is TRBV6-2 or TRBV6-3 and J is TRBJ2-5; maybe TRBD2 (5 bases). The CDR3: CASRPDWEETQYF. CDR3 in DNA: TGTGCCAGCAGACCGGACTGGGAAGAGACCCAGTACTTC.